This T cell receptor beta chain was sequenced in a study of T-cell reconstitution after alpha-beta-depleted transplantation in children. This clonotype has more than one count but fewer than ten. Germline CDR1 ENHRY, CDR2 SYGVKD. The CDR3 is 17 amino acids. The V and J ends lost 6 bases and 4 bases respectively, with 21 bases between them. The authors prepared the TCRbeta library with unique molecular identifiers. TCRdb redid the calling of the PCR reads with MiXCR, one entry per CDR3 protein. The data contain about 500,000 distinct CDR3 sequences, about 30% of them seen just once; the ten biggest clones take up under 3%.

The sample was PBMCs from the stem cell graft donor, taken from the stem cell graft. The chain combines TRBV10-3 with TRBJ1-4, with D possibly TRBD1 on 5 matching bases. The clonotype originates from a human donor who donated a stem cell graft to a child with aplastic anemia. Here the CDR3 reads CAIRKGTLGTLNEKLFF. The CDR3 nucleotides are TGTGCCATCAGGAAAGGGACTCTCGGAACTCTTAATGAAAAACTGTTTTTT.